This T cell receptor (beta chain) was found in a study of blood T cell repertoires in COVID-19 (dated by TCRdb to about 2020). For the wider study: Collaborator samples came from the United States, Italy and Spain and covered acute and convalescent phases of COVID-19. The sample metadata nearly always contained a de-identified subject ID, COVID-19 status, age in years and sex. Where HLA class I and class II types were available, the types were taken from metadata supplied by the sample provider, not from assay-based typing. The repertoires were released in a freely available public database meant as a resource for research on the immune response to SARS-CoV-2. The dataset comprised deeply sampled blood TCRbeta repertoires from subjects exposed to, actively infected with, or recovered from COVID-19. The prospective study material was composed of cDNA or gDNA derived from T cells, B-cell-depleted T cells, or PBMCs. The samples were drawn from the first 160 participants of the ongoing ImmuneRACE study and from 1,254 subjects provided by 6 global collaborators.

TCRbeta CDR3 regions were amplified from genomic DNA by means of the immunoSEQ Assay, a bias-controlled multiplex PCR. The study's processing was this. The number of nucleated cells in each sample was estimated from the amplification of reference gene primers within the assay. Sequence reads were collapsed and filtered to measure the absolute abundance of every unique TCRbeta CDR3 rearrangement. Productive Simpson clonality was computed per sample as the square root of Simpson's diversity index over productive rearrangements. TCRdb stores this immuneACCESS table with in-frame sequences only. Part of the clones is absent; in the studies checked, under half of the shortfall reflects unresolved V genes, and no reason is known for the rest. The V and J calls and the clone size are those of that table, but D and trimming were determined from the DNA. Within this sample are about 160,000 clones, with around 84% of them counted one time only. 5.4% of the sample comes from the top ten.

Taken from cysteine to phenylalanine, the CDR3 has 14 residues. CDR3 DNA is the only sequence kept; it has 42 bases, read in frame from the first base. The CDR1 and CDR2 encoded by the germline V gene are MNHEY and SVGAGI. V and J are trimmed by 5 bases and 4 bases, and the gene matches miss 3 bases of the junction. Concerning this clone: No antigen is known for it. One base away there is no much larger clone; base qualities are not given.

Beyond this particular receptor, the publication reports: The quantity of clinical and demographic metadata differed by source and by participant and was supplied without curation.

At one collaborating source in Seattle, patients were enrolled during active infection and were followed longitudinally through the course of disease. Each collaborating institution followed its own protocols to collect whole blood in K2EDTA tubes. For TCRbeta analysis, collaborators shipped samples in one of three forms: frozen whole blood, isolated PBMCs, or DNA extracted from either of those sample types. Here the chain combines TRBV6-5 and TRBJ2-3; 10 bases in the junction line up with TRBD2. Sequencing was done on a sample of peripheral blood. The TCR originated in a woman aged 45 to 65 with COVID-19, enrolled during active disease. The CDR3 protein: CASSPGTSADTQYF. The DNA is as follows: TGTGCCAGCAGTCCCGGGACTAGCGCAGATACGCAGTATTTT.